This T cell receptor beta chain was documented in a study of a mutant IDH1 vaccine in newly diagnosed glioma. Study at large: All eight of the vaccinations patients received fell in weeks 1, 3, 5, 7, 11, 15, 19 and 23. Pretreatment consisted of radiotherapy, temozolomide, or both, with most receiving both.

CDR3 length: 15 residues. The germline CDR1 and CDR2 sequences are GTSNPN and SVGIG (reference sequence). V lost 3 bases and J 2 bases, leaving 11 bases between the germline ends. Noted time point: week 11, during vaccination. Doses comprised 300 ug of mutant IDH1 20-mer peptide each, plus topical imiquimod. Data came from immunoSEQ multiplex PCR; TCRdb stores just in-frame clones and leaves some out. The table has tens of thousands of clones, approximately 84% seen once; the top ten hold around 8.3%. In regard to this clone: The target antigen is unknown.

The V call is TRBV30, the J call TRBJ1-6; weak D call: TRBD1 (6 bases). The sequencing used PBMCs, collected from a glioma patient whose treatment included an IDH1 peptide vaccine. The receptor comes from a woman in her fifties or sixties with glioma. CDR3 amino acids: CAWRDRTAYNSPLHF. The CDR3 DNA reads TGTGCCTGGAGAGATAGGACAGCCTATAATTCACCCCTCCACTTT.